This T cell receptor beta chain originates from a study of prognosis after radiotherapy for stage I lung cancer. As for the study in general: Of the patients, several had squamous cell carcinoma and some eleven had adenocarcinoma tumors.

The patient cohort was node-negative on CT and PET/CT, with no prior chemotherapy, radiotherapy or other malignancies. Multiplex PCR, run in two rounds, amplified TCR beta CDR3 from genomic DNA. Primers targeting each individual TRBV and TRBJ gene were applied in first-round PCR. The second round of PCR employed universal primers. TCRdb passed the multiplex PCR reads through MiXCR, listing each CDR3 protein once. The sample lists roughly 30,000 distinct CDR3 sequences; around half were seen once. This CDR3 is built from 15 residues. V shed 4 bases and J 4 bases; nucleotides not matched to a gene: 4. Per the germline V gene, CDR1 is SGHDN and CDR2 is FVKESK.

The clonotype originates from a donor over 45 with non-small cell lung cancer. Source: PBMCs, taken before or after stereotactic body radiation therapy (not recorded which). This chain joins TRBV14 and TRBJ2-2; 9 bases map to TRBD2. CDR3 nucleotide sequence: TGTGCCAGCAGCCGAGTAGCGGGAGCCACCGGGGAGCTGTTTTTT. This gives the protein CASSRVAGATGELFF.